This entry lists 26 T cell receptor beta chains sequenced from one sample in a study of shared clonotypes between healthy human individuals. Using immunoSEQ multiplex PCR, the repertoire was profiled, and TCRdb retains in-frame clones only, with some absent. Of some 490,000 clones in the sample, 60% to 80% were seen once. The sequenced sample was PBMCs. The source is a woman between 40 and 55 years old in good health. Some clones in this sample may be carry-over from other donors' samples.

This CDR3 is CASSLGARDGYTF. The CDR3 bases are TGTGCCAGCAGCCTCGGGGCCCGAGATGGCTACACCTTC. This chain joins TRBV7-2 and TRBJ1-2, with a weak D call TRBD1 (5 bases). Germline CDR1 is SGHTA and CDR2 is FQGNSA. Trimming took off 5 bases at V and 6 bases at J, with 13 bases between the two ends. This CDR3 spans 13 amino acids.

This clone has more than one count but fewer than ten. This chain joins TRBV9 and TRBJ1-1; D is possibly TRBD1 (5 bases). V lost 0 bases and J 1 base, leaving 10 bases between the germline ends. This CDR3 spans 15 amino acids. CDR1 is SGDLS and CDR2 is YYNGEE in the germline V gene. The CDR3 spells CASSVVGHPNTEAFF. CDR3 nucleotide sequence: TGTGCCAGCAGCGTAGTTGGACACCCGAACACTGAAGCTTTCTTT. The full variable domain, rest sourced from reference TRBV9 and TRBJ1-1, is DSGVTQTPKHLITATGQRVTLRCSPRSGDLSVYWYQQSLDQGLQFLIQYYNGEERAKGNILERFSAQQFPDLHSELNLSSLELGDSALYFCASSVVGHPNTEAFFGQGTRLTVV.

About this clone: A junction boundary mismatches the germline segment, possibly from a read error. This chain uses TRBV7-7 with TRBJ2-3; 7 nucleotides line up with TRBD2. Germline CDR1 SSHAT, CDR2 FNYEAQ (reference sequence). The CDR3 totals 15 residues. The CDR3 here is CASSRSGDTTDTQYF. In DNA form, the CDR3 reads TGTGCTAGCAGCCGAAGCGGGGATACGACAGATACGCAGTATTTT.

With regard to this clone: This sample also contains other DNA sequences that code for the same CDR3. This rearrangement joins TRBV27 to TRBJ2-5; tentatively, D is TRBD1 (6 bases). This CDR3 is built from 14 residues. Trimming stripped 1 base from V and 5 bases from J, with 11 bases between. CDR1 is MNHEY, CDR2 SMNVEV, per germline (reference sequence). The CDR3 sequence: CASSLWGRGETQYF. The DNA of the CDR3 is TGTGCCAGCAGTTTATGGGGGCGCGGGGAGACCCAGTACTTC.

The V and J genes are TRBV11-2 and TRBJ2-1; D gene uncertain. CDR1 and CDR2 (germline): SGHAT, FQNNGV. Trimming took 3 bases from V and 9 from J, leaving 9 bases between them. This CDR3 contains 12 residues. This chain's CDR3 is CASSFRLGEQFF. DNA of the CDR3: TGTGCCAGCAGCTTCCGTTTGGGTGAGCAGTTCTTC.

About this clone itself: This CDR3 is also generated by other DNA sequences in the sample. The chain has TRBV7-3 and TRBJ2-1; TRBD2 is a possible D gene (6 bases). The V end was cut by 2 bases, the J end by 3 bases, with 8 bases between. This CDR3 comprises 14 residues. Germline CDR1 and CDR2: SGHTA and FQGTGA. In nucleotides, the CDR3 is TGTGCCAGCAGCTTACGCGGGGACTACAATGAGCAGTTCTTC. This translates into CASSLRGDYNEQFF.

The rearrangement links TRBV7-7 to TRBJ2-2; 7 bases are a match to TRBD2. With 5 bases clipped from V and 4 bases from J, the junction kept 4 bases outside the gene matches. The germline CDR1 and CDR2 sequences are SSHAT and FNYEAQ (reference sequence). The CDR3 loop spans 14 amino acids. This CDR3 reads CASSPVAGTGELFF. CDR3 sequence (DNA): TGTGCCAGCAGCCCGGTAGCGGGCACCGGGGAGCTGTTTTTT.

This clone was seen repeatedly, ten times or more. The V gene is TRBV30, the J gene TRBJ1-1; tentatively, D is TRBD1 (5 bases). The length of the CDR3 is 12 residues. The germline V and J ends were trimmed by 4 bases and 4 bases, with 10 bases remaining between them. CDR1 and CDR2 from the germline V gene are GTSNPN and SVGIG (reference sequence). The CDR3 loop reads CAWKRGSTEAFF. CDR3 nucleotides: TGTGCCTGGAAGCGGGGGTCCACTGAAGCTTTCTTT. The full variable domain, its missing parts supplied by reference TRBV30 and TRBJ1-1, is SQTIHQWPATLVQPVGSPLSLECTVEGTSNPNLYWYRQAAGRGLQLLFYSVGIGQISSEVPQNLSASRPQDRQFILSSKKLLLSDSGFYLCAWKRGSTEAFFGQGTRLTVV.

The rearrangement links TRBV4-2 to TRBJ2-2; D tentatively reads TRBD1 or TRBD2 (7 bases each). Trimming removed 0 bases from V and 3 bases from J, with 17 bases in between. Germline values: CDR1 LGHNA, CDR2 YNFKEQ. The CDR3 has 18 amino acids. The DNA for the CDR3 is TGTGCCAGCAGCCAAGATTGGGAGGGGGCGGCGGACACCGGGGAGCTGTTTTTT. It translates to CASSQDWEGAADTGELFF.

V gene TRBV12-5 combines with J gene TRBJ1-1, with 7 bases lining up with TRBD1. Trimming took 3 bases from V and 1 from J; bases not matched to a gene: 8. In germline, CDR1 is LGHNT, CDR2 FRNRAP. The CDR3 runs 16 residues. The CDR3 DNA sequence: TGTGCTAGTGGTTTTGATTCCGGGACAGCGAACACTGAAGCTTTCTTT. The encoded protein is CASGFDSGTANTEAFF.

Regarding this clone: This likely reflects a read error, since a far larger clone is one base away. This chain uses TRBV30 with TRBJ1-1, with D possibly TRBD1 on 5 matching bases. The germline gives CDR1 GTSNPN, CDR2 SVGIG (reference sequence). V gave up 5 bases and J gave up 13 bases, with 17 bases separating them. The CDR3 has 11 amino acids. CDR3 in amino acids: CAWGPGRLVFF. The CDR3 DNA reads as TGTGCCTGGGGACCGGGACGTTTGGTTTTCTTT. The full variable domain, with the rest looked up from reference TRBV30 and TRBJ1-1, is SQTIHQWPATLVQPVGSPLSLECTVEGTSNPNLYWYRQAAGRGLQLLFYSVGIGQISSEVPQNLSASRPQDRQFILSSKKLLLSDSGFYLCAWGPGRLVFFGQGTRLTVV.

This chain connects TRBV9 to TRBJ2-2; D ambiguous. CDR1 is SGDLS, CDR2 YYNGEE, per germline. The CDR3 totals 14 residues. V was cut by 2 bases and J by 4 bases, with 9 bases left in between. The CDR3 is CASSVDSSTGELFF. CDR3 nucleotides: TGTGCCAGCAGCGTCGACTCCAGCACCGGGGAGCTGTTTTTT.

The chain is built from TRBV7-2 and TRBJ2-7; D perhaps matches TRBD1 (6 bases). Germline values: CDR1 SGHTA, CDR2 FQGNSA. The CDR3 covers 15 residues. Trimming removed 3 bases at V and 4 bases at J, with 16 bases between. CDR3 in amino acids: CASSFSRDIAYEQYF. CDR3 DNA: TGTGCCAGCAGCTTCTCCAGGGACATCGCGTACGAGCAGTACTTC.

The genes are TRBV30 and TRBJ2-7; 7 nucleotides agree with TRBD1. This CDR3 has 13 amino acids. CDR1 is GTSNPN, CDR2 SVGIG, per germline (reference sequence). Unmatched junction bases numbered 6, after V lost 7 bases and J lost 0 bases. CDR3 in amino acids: CASDRRNSYEQYF. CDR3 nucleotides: TGTGCCTCGGACAGGCGAAACTCCTACGAGCAGTACTTC.

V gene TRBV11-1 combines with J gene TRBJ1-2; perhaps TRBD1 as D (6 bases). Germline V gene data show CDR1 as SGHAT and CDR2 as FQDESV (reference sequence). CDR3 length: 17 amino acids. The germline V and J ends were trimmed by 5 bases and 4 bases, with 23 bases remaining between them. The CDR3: CASSLFAGVDRAYGYTF. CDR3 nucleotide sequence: TGTGCCAGCAGCCTATTCGCAGGGGTAGACAGAGCCTATGGCTACACCTTC.

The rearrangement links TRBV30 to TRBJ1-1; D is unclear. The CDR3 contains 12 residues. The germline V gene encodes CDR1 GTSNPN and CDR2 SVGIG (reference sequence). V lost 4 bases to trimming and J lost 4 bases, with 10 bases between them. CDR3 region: CAWNNWITEAFF. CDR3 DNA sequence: TGTGCCTGGAACAACTGGATCACTGAAGCTTTCTTT.

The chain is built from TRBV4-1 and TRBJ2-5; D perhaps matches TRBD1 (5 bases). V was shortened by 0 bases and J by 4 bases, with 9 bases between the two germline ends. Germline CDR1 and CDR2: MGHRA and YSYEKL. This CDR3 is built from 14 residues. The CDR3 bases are TGCGCCAGCAGCCAAGAGGGCAGGGCAGAGACCCAGTACTTC. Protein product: CASSQEGRAETQYF.

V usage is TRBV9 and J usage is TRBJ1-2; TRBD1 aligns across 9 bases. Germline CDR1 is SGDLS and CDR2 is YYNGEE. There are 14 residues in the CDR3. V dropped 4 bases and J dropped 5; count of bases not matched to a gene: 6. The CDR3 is CASSLDRGLYGYTF. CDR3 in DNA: TGTGCCAGCAGCCTCGACAGGGGGTTGTATGGCTACACCTTC.

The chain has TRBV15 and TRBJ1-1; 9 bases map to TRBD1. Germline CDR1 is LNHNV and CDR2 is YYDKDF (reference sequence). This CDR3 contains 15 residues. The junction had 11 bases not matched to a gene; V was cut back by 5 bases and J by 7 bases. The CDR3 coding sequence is TGTGCCACCAGCCCTCAGACAGGGGGTTCTGATGAAGCTTTCTTT. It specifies CATSPQTGGSDEAFF.

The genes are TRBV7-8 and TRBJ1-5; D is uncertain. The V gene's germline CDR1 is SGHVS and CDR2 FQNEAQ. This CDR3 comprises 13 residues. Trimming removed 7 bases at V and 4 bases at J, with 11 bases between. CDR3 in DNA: TGTGCCAGCACCTCCCGCGGGAATCAGCCCCAGCATTTT. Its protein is CASTSRGNQPQHF. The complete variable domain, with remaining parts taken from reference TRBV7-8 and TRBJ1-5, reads GAGVSQSPRYKVAKRGQDVALRCDPISGHVSLFWYQQALGQGPEFLTYFQNEAQLDKSGLPSDRFFAERPEGSVSTLKIQRTQQEDSAVYLCASTSRGNQPQHFGDGTRLSIL.

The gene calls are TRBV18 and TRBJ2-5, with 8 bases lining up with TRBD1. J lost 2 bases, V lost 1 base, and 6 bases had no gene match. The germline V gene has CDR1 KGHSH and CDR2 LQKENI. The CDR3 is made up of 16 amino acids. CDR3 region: CASSPLARGPQETQYF. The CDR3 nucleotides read TGTGCCAGCTCACCACTGGCCAGGGGGCCACAAGAGACCCAGTACTTC. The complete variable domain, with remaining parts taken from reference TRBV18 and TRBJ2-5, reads NAGVMQNPRHLVRRRGQEARLRCSPMKGHSHVYWYRQLPEEGLKFMVYLQKENIIDESGMPKERFSAEFPKEGPSILRIQQVVRGDSAAYFCASSPLARGPQETQYFGPGTRLLVL.

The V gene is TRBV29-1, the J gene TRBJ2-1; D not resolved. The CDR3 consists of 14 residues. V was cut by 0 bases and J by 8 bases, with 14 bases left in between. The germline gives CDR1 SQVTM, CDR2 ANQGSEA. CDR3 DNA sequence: TGCAGCGTTGAAGATCCCACTGGAGTGGATGAGCAGTTCTTC. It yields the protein CSVEDPTGVDEQFF.

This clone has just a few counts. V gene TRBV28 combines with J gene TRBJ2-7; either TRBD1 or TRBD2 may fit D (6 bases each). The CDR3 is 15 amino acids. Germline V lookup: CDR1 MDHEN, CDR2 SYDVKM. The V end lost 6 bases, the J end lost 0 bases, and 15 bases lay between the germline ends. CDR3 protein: CASSLGGTPSYEQYF. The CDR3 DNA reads TGTGCCAGCAGCCTTGGGGGGACACCCTCCTACGAGCAGTACTTC.

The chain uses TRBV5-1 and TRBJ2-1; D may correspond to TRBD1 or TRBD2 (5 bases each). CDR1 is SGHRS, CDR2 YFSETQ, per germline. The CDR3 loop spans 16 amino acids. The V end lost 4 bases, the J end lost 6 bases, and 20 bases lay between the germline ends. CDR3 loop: CASSPWGTHEGNEQFF. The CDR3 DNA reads TGCGCCAGCAGCCCCTGGGGGACGCACGAGGGCAATGAGCAGTTCTTC.

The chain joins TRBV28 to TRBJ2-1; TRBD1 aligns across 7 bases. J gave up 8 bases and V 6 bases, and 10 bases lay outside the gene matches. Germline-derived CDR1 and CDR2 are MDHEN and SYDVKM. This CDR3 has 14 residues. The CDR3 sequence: CASSHSTGVDEQFF. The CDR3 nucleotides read TGTGCCAGCAGCCACTCCACAGGGGTCGATGAGCAGTTCTTC.

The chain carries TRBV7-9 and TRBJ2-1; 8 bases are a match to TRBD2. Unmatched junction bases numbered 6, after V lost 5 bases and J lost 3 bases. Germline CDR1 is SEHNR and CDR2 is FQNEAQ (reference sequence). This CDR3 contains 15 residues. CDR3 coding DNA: TGTGCCAGCAGCCCCAGACTAGCGCGCTACAATGAGCAGTTCTTC. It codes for CASSPRLARYNEQFF.